This TCR beta chain was identified during a study of shared clonotypes between healthy human individuals. This CDR3 is built from 11 residues. Looked up from germline, CDR1 is MNHNS and CDR2 is SASEGT. Deletions cut 3 bases from V and 3 bases from J, with 2 bases between. As originally analysed: Without quality scores, immunoSEQ junctional reads could not be filtered like full-length reads. Only in-frame clones appear in the TCRdb table, and some are missing; sequencing was by immunoSEQ multiplex PCR. The DNA was the basis for D and trimming; V, J and clone size are from that table. Of 550,000 to 700,000 clones in the sample, more than 70% were seen once. This clone was found a few times. The sample has other DNA sequences that encode this CDR3 too. Adult Caucasians living in Nashville, Tennessee made up all of the donors.

The source material was memory CD4+ T cells sorted from blood. Regarding subset: CD45RA-negative fraction. The clonotype was recovered from a woman aged 25 to 39 in good health. This rearrangement joins TRBV6-1 to TRBJ1-1; D gene uncertain. The CDR3 here is CASSEDTEAFF. DNA for the CDR3: TGTGCCAGCAGTGAGGACACTGAAGCTTTCTTT.